A single TCR beta chain is shown here with its context. Antigen unknown. The PCR made use of 60 Vbeta and 13 Jbeta primers. Repertoires were generated with immunoSEQ multiplex PCR, while TCRdb's copy carries only in-frame clones and drops some. Its clone listing holds tens of thousands of clones. V shed 0 bases, J shed 5 bases, and the junction held 5 bases outside the gene matches. Germline V lookup: CDR1 SGDLS, CDR2 YYNGEE. CDR3 length: 15 residues. The sample belongs to a study of cytomegalovirus exposure and HLA in healthy donors. Study-level findings and limits: In a later analysis, at a false discovery rate of 0.05, some 15,000 TCR beta sequences were associated with HLA alleles.

The sequencing input was PBMCs. The chain recombines TRBV9 with TRBJ2-1; 7 nucleotides match TRBD1. The sequence came from a woman aged 30 to 39 in good health and CMV-seronegative. CDR3 in amino acids: CASSVEGGAHNEQFF. The CDR3 bases are TGTGCCAGCAGCGTAGAAGGGGGCGCGCACAATGAGCAGTTCTTC. Full variable domain (missing parts from reference TRBV9 and TRBJ2-1): DSGVTQTPKHLITATGQRVTLRCSPRSGDLSVYWYQQSLDQGLQFLIQYYNGEERAKGNILERFSAQQFPDLHSELNLSSLELGDSALYFCASSVEGGAHNEQFFGPGTRLTVL.